The source of this T cell receptor beta chain is a study of blood T cell repertoires in COVID-19. Study background: Sites in the United States, Italy and Spain provided acute and convalescent COVID-19 samples. T cells, B-cell-depleted T cells, or PBMCs provided the cDNA or gDNA that served as material.

Original handling: Reference gene primers were amplified, and this amplification served to estimate nucleated cell counts. The protocol was immunoSEQ multiplex PCR, while the TCRdb copy is restricted to in-frame clones and leaves out a portion. V, J and clone size are those of that table, while D and trimming were read from the DNA. The repertoire holds 250,000 to 300,000 clones, approximately 90% seen once, with approximately 12% in the top ten. The CDR3 consists of 15 residues. Germline V lookup: CDR1 SGHAT, CDR2 FQDESV (reference sequence). The V and J ends lost 4 bases and 4 bases respectively, with 16 bases between them.

Sequencing input: peripheral blood. This sequence originates from an older woman with acute or convalescent COVID-19. The chain has TRBV11-1 and TRBJ1-2; maybe TRBD1 (6 bases). In DNA, the CDR3 is TGTGCCAGCAGCTGGGAGCAGGGGATCCGCTATGGCTACACCTTC. Translation: CASSWEQGIRYGYTF.